The T cell receptor beta chain under discussion was sequenced for a study of blood T cell repertoires in COVID-19. Study-level information: Researchers got acute and convalescent COVID-19 samples from the United States, Italy and Spain. T cells, B-cell-depleted T cells, or PBMCs supplied cDNA or gDNA.

The germline V and J ends were trimmed by 2 bases and 5 bases, with 16 bases remaining between them. CDR1 is SGHRS and CDR2 is YFSETQ in the germline V gene. The CDR3 sequence is 15 residues long. As originally analysed: Amplification with reference gene primers provided the estimates of nucleated cell counts. TCRdb's copy holds only in-frame clones and misses some; the assay was immunoSEQ multiplex PCR. That table supplies the V and J calls and clone size; D and trimming were determined from the DNA. Of 280,000 or so clones in the sample, 88% were seen once. The sample taken for sequencing was peripheral blood. The TCR sequence derives from a woman aged 25 to 45 who had recovered from COVID-19. The chain recombines TRBV5-1 with TRBJ2-5; maybe TRBD1 (6 bases). CDR3 protein: CASSLQAQGRETQYF. Here the CDR3 DNA reads TGCGCCAGCAGCTTACAGGCTCAGGGGCGGGAGACCCAGTACTTC.